The 3 T cell receptor beta chains below all came from one sample that was sequenced in a study of T cell changes during pregnancy in multiple sclerosis. Assay used: immunoSEQ multiplex PCR; TCRdb lists only in-frame clones, some missing. The data show 100,000 or so clones, 94% seen once. Material: peripheral blood, obtained before pregnancy. The receptors stem from a female donor with multiple sclerosis, enrolled in a pregnancy study.

The chain couples TRBV19 to TRBJ2-7, with D maybe TRBD1 (5 bases). Germline-derived CDR1 and CDR2 are LNHDA and SQIVND (reference sequence). CDR3 length: 14 residues. V was shortened by 2 bases and J by 0 bases, with 8 bases between the two germline ends. This CDR3 reads CASSIQDNSYEQYF. The CDR3 region has the DNA TGTGCCAGTAGTATACAGGACAACTCCTACGAGCAGTACTTC.

The V gene is TRBV9, the J gene TRBJ1-2; 8 bases match TRBD1. After removal of 5 bases from V and 0 bases from J, the junction contained 15 bases not matched to a gene. The germline gives CDR1 SGDLS, CDR2 YYNGEE. The CDR3 totals 18 residues. The CDR3 DNA follows: TGTGCCAGCAGAGATAGGGAGACAGGGGCTCAAGCTAACTATGGCTACACCTTC. It is translated as CASRDRETGAQANYGYTF.

This chain connects TRBV19 to TRBJ2-5, with 12 bases identical to TRBD2. V lost 6 bases, J lost 5 bases, and 7 bases stayed unmatched. This CDR3 is 15 amino acids long. Per germline, CDR1 LNHDA and CDR2 SQIVND (reference sequence). This chain's CDR3 is CASSGLAGLGETQYF. For the CDR3, the DNA is TGTGCCAGTAGCGGACTAGCGGGATTGGGTGAGACCCAGTACTTC. Together with reference TRBV19 and TRBJ2-5, the CDR3 gives the full variable domain: DGGITQSPKYLFRKEGQNVTLSCEQNLNHDAMYWYRQDPGQGLRLIYYSQIVNDFQKGDIAEGYSVSREKKESFPLTVTSAQKNPTAFYLCASSGLAGLGETQYFGPGTRLLVL.